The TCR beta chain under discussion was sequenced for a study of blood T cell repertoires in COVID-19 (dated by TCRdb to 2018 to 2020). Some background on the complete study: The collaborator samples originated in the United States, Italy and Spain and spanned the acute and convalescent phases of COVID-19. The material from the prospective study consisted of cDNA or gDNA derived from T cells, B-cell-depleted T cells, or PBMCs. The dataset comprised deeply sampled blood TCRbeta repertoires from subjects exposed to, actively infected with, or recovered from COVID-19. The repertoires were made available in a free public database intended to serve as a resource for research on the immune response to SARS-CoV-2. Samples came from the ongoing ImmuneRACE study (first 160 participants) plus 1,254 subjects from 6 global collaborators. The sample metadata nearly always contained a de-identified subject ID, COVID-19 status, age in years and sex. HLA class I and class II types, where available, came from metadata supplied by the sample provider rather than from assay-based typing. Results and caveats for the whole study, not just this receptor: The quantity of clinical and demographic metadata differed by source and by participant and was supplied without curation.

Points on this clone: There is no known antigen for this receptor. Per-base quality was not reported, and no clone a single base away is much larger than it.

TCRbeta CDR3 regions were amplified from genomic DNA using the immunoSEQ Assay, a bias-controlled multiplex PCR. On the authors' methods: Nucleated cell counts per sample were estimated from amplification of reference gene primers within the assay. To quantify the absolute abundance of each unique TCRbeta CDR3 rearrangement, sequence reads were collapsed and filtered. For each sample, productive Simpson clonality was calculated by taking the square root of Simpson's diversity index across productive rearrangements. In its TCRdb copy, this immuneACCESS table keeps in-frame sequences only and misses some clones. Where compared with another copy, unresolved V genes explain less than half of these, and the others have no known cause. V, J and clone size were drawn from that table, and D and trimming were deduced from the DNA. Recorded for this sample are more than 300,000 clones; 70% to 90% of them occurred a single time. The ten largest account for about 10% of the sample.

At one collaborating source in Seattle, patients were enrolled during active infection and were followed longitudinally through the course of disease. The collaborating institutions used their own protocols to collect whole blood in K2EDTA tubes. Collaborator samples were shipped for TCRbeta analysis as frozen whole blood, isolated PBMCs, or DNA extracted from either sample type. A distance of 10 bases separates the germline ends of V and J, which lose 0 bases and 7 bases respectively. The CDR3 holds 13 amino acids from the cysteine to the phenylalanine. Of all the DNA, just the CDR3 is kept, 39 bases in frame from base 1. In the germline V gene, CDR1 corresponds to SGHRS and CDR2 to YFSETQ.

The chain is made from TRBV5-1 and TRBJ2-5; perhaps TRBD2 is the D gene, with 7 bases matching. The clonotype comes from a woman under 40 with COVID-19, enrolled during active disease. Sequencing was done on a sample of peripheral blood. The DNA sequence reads TGCGCCAGCAGCTTGGAAGGGGGGGCGACCCAGTACTTC. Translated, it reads CASSLEGGATQYF.